This T cell receptor (beta chain) stems from a study of blood T cell repertoires in COVID-19. For the study at large: Samples of COVID-19 (acute and convalescent) were obtained from the United States, Italy and Spain.

The trim removed 5 bases at V and 4 bases at J, leaving 8 bases unmatched. This CDR3 is 15 amino acids long. From germline, CDR1 is MDHEN and CDR2 SYDVKM. TCRdb's table, derived via immunoSEQ multiplex PCR, lists solely in-frame clones and lacks some. The data show about 200,000 clones, around 81% seen once. The chain has TRBV28 and TRBJ1-2; TRBD1 matches 9 bases. The receptor was derived from a man in his fifties or sixties with COVID-19, enrolled during active disease. The sample comprised peripheral blood. The CDR3 nucleotides read TGTGCCAGCAGTCCTTCGGGACAGGGCCCCTATGGCTACACCTTC. The encoded protein is CASSPSGQGPYGYTF.